This passage covers 25 T cell receptor beta chains from one sample sequenced in a study of shared clonotypes between healthy human individuals (TCRdb year 2020). Libraries came from the immunoSEQ multiplex PCR assay. This is the immuneACCESS table as TCRdb keeps it, with only in-frame sequences that have V and J called. A part of the clones is gone; compared with another copy, unresolved V genes explain less than half, and the rest is unexplained. Here the sample has roughly 2.2 million clones; over 90% occur a single time. Around 0.4% of the sample belongs to the ten largest clones. The sequencing sample was made of naive CD4+ T cells from PBMCs. In light of the paper, this sample's cell subset or site label describes: CD45RA+ positively selected. These receptors originate from a man between 18 and 35 years old in good health. Some clones in this sample may be carry-over from other donors' samples.

The chain recombines TRBV21-1 with TRBJ2-3; the table's D call, TRBD1, has no DNA check behind it. TRBV21-1 is noted as a pseudogene. CDR3 size: 19 residues. In DNA form, the CDR3 reads TGTGCCAGCAGCCCGAGCATACCCTCTGCGAGGGAAGGGGGAGATACGCAGTATTTT. Translation gives CASSPSIPSAREGGDTQYF.

In the case of this clone: Other DNA sequences from this sample encode an identical CDR3 as well. This sequence joins TRBV5-1 and TRBJ2-1, with 14 bases aligning to TRBD2. The CDR3 loop spans 15 amino acids. The ends lost 4 bases at V and 9 bases at J; junction bases unmatched: 6. Per germline, CDR1 SGHRS and CDR2 YFSETQ. The CDR3 is CASSLGLAGGSEQFF. Here the CDR3 DNA reads TGCGCCAGCAGCCTCGGACTAGCGGGAGGTAGTGAGCAGTTCTTC.

This clone was counted between two and nine times. This sequence joins TRBV4-1 and TRBJ1-1, with a possible D match to TRBD1 (6 bases). V dropped 1 base and J dropped 3 bases, with 9 bases sitting between them. CDR3 size: 14 residues. Germline V CDR1 and CDR2: MGHRA, YSYEKL. The CDR3 here is CASSQGSGDTEAFF. The CDR3 region has the DNA TGCGCCAGCAGCCAAGGGTCAGGGGACACTGAAGCTTTCTTT.

This sequence joins TRBV14 and TRBJ2-1; 13 nucleotides align to TRBD2. This CDR3 has 18 residues. The germline V gene encodes CDR1 SGHDN and CDR2 FVKESK. Losses at the gene ends were 5 bases for V and 4 bases for J; bases not matched to a gene: 11. In DNA form, the CDR3 reads TGTGCCAGCAGCTCCCCCACTAGCGGGAGGGAGATGTACAATGAGCAGTTCTTC. Protein sequence: CASSSPTSGREMYNEQFF.

Here the CDR3 reads CASSPRRGYTGELFF. CDR3 nucleotide sequence: TGTGCCAGCAGCCCACGTCGTGGGTACACCGGGGAGCTGTTTTTT. The genes are TRBV7-2 and TRBJ2-2; D unresolved. Germline V gene data show CDR1 as SGHTA and CDR2 as FQGNSA. CDR3 size: 15 residues. V was trimmed by 5 bases and J by 3 bases, leaving 13 bases between them.

V usage is TRBV19 and J usage is TRBJ2-5; D unclear. With 4 bases removed from V and 1 base from J, the gap between germline ends came to 10 bases. The CDR3 consists of 14 residues. Germline V gives CDR1 LNHDA, CDR2 SQIVND (reference sequence). DNA for the CDR3: TGTGCCAGTAGTAATAGGAGCCCCCAAGAGACCCAGTACTTC. This encodes CASSNRSPQETQYF.

The chain combines TRBV2 with TRBJ2-5, with 9 bases identical to TRBD1. CDR1 SNHLY and CDR2 FYNNEI come from the germline V gene. CDR3 length: 13 residues. J was trimmed by 4 bases and V by 6 bases; bases with no gene match: 3. CDR3 sequence: CASSLDRGETQYF. The CDR3 DNA is TGTGCCAGCAGCCTGGACAGGGGAGAGACCCAGTACTTC.

The rearrangement joins TRBV5-1 to TRBJ1-2; D uncertain. There are 13 residues in the CDR3. Trimming stripped 4 bases from V and 4 bases from J, with 11 bases between. Germline V gene sequence: CDR1 SGHRS, CDR2 YFSETQ. Written as DNA, the CDR3 is TGCGCCAGCAGCCCCGCTGTCGCCTATGGCTACACCTTC. Translating it yields CASSPAVAYGYTF.

The chain combines TRBV10-3 with TRBJ2-3; D remains unclear. CDR1 is ENHRY, CDR2 SYGVKD, per germline. The CDR3 loop spans 13 amino acids. With 2 bases removed from V and 4 bases from J, the gap between germline ends came to 7 bases. In nucleotides, the CDR3 is TGTGCCATCAGTGAGCGAGAACCAGATACGCAGTATTTT. Translating it yields CAISEREPDTQYF.

This chain joins TRBV7-2 and TRBJ2-3, with D possibly being TRBD1 (5 bases). Germline loops: CDR1 SGHTA, CDR2 FQGNSA. The V and J ends lost 0 bases and 10 bases respectively, with 11 bases between them. The CDR3 has 13 residues. For the CDR3, the DNA is TGTGCCAGCAGCTTAGCAGGAAGGGGTGCGCAGTATTTT. As protein: CASSLAGRGAQYF.

This clone appeared a single time. The chain links TRBV7-6 to TRBJ2-3; possible D gene TRBD1, 5 bases. The CDR3 is made up of 16 amino acids. CDR1 is SGHVS and CDR2 is FNYEAQ in the germline V gene. Trimming took 2 bases from V and 2 from J, leaving 14 bases between them. This chain's CDR3 is CASSLFRAGNTDTQYF. CDR3 nucleotide sequence: TGTGCCAGCAGCTTATTTCGGGCAGGGAACACAGATACGCAGTATTTT.

The rearrangement links TRBV28 to TRBJ2-7; 13 nucleotides match TRBD2. Germline values: CDR1 MDHEN, CDR2 SYDVKM. The CDR3 length is 15 residues. Germline trimming cut 6 bases from V and 2 bases from J; bases unmatched to any gene: 4. The DNA of the CDR3 is TGTGCCAGCAGGGGGACTAGCGGGACAACCTACGAGCAGTACTTC. Translating gives CASRGTSGTTYEQYF.

The chain is built from TRBV4-3 and TRBJ2-7; 10 bases align to TRBD2. Germline values: CDR1 LGHNA, CDR2 YSLEER. CDR3 length: 15 amino acids. J gave up 2 bases and V 1 base, and 2 bases lay outside the gene matches. In DNA form, the CDR3 reads TGCGCCAGCAGCCAAGCAACTAGCGGGACCTACGAGCAGTACTTC. Translation gives CASSQATSGTYEQYF.

About this clone: Sequence at one end of the junction differs from germline and may be a read error. The chain combines TRBV11-2 with TRBJ2-7; tentatively, D is TRBD1 (6 bases). Germline V gene lookup returns CDR1 SGHAT and CDR2 FQNNGV. This CDR3 comprises 12 residues. The CDR3 reads CASSLDREDSSF. The CDR3, as DNA: TGTGCCAGCAGCTTAGATCGAGAGGACAGCAGCTTC.

This rearrangement joins TRBV11-2 to TRBJ2-7, with 7 bases identical to TRBD2. The CDR3 has 16 amino acids. The J segment lost 2 bases and the V segment lost 0 bases, leaving 7 bases of the junction unmatched. CDR1 and CDR2 (germline): SGHAT, FQNNGV. The CDR3 reads CASSLDAAGEAYEQYF. In nucleotides, the CDR3 is TGTGCCAGCAGCTTAGATGCGGCGGGAGAAGCCTACGAGCAGTACTTC. Combining the CDR3 with reference TRBV11-2 and TRBJ2-7 gives the whole variable domain EAGVAQSPRYKIIEKRQSVAFWCNPISGHATLYWYQQILGQGPKLLIQFQNNGVVDDSQLPKDRFSAERLKGVDSTLKIQPAKLEDSAVYLCASSLDAAGEAYEQYFGPGTRLTVT.

The chain has TRBV6-1 and TRBJ1-2; maybe TRBD1 (6 bases). The germline V gene has CDR1 MNHNS and CDR2 SASEGT. The ends were cut back, 3 bases at V and 7 bases at J, with 18 bases in the middle. The CDR3 loop spans 15 amino acids. CDR3 loop: CASSDYLTGWGGYTF. DNA of the CDR3: TGTGCCAGCAGTGACTACCTGACAGGCTGGGGTGGCTACACCTTC.

This chain links TRBV11-2 with TRBJ2-5; no definite D call. V was clipped by 3 bases and J by 4 bases, with 15 bases between them. CDR3 length: 15 residues. Germline V gives CDR1 SGHAT, CDR2 FQNNGV. CDR3 in amino acids: CASSFSSRLGETQYF. The DNA of the CDR3 is TGTGCCAGCAGCTTTTCTTCCCGGCTGGGAGAGACCCAGTACTTC. Filled out from reference TRBV11-2 and TRBJ2-5, the complete variable domain reads EAGVAQSPRYKIIEKRQSVAFWCNPISGHATLYWYQQILGQGPKLLIQFQNNGVVDDSQLPKDRFSAERLKGVDSTLKIQPAKLEDSAVYLCASSFSSRLGETQYFGPGTRLLVL.

V gene TRBV11-1 combines with J gene TRBJ1-4, with TRBD1 as a possible D gene (5 bases). CDR1 and CDR2 from the germline V gene are SGHAT and FQDESV (reference sequence). The CDR3 totals 15 residues. V was clipped by 5 bases and J by 5 bases, with 15 bases between them. The CDR3, as DNA: TGTGCCAGCAGCCCAGGGCGGGCAAGGAATGAAAAACTGTTTTTT. Protein: CASSPGRARNEKLFF.

The rearrangement links TRBV6-1 to TRBJ1-5; 7 positions agree with TRBD1. Germline V gene sequence: CDR1 MNHNS, CDR2 SASEGT. Trimming removed 10 bases from V and 6 bases from J; junction bases left unmatched: 9. The length of the CDR3 is 13 residues. CDR3 loop: CATSDREGQPQHF. The DNA of the CDR3 is TGTGCCACGTCTGACAGGGAGGGTCAGCCCCAGCATTTT.

V usage is TRBV19 and J usage is TRBJ2-2, with 9 positions matching TRBD2. Germline CDR1 is LNHDA and CDR2 is SQIVND (reference sequence). CDR3 length equals 16 residues. J gave up 5 bases and V 7 bases, and 11 bases lay outside the gene matches. The chain's CDR3 is CASTRWVAGGTGELFF. Written as DNA, the CDR3 is TGTGCCAGTACTAGATGGGTCGCGGGAGGGACCGGGGAGCTGTTTTTT.

The chain is built from TRBV4-2 and TRBJ1-3; D not certain. The CDR3 is made up of 17 amino acids. The germline V gene encodes CDR1 LGHNA and CDR2 YNFKEQ. V lost 0 bases and J lost 0, with 12 bases in between. The CDR3 spells CASSQEVQVLSGNTIYF. The CDR3 region has the DNA TGTGCCAGCAGCCAAGAAGTGCAGGTACTCTCTGGAAACACCATATATTTT.

The sample holds one count of this clone. V and J are TRBV11-2 and TRBJ2-1, with TRBD2 matching over 8 bases. CDR3 length: 16 amino acids. CDR1 and CDR2 (germline): SGHAT, FQNNGV. V lost 4 bases and J lost 0; bases outside the gene matches: 5. As DNA, the CDR3 is TGTGCCAGCAGCTCCTCCGGGAGGGGCTCCTACAATGAGCAGTTCTTC. Protein product: CASSSSGRGSYNEQFF.

The chain joins TRBV27 to TRBJ2-3, with 13 positions matching TRBD2. The CDR3 runs 17 residues. The V gene end was trimmed by 8 bases and the J gene end by 2 bases; junction bases not matched to a gene: 10. Germline V CDR1 and CDR2: MNHEY, SMNVEV (reference sequence). CDR3 loop: CASRILGLAGTTDTQYF. Written as DNA, the CDR3 is TGTGCCAGCCGAATCTTGGGACTAGCGGGAACCACAGATACGCAGTATTTT.

The chain combines TRBV11-2 with TRBJ2-2, with D maybe TRBD1 (8 bases). This CDR3 is built from 15 residues. The germline V gene has CDR1 SGHAT and CDR2 FQNNGV. The germline V and J ends were trimmed by 5 bases and 7 bases, with 17 bases remaining between them. The CDR3 reads CASSRGAGGHGELFF. The CDR3, as DNA: TGTGCCAGCAGCCGGGGGGCAGGGGGCCACGGGGAGCTGTTTTTT.

This chain's CDR3 is CASSLGQARGGYTF. CDR3 bases: TGTGCCAGCAGTTTAGGACAGGCACGGGGTGGCTACACCTTC. The rearrangement joins TRBV28 to TRBJ1-2, with TRBD1 identical over 7 bases. The CDR3 totals 14 residues. V gave up 2 bases and J gave up 7 bases; unmatched junction bases: 7. Germline CDR1 is MDHEN and CDR2 is SYDVKM.